This T cell receptor (beta chain) is drawn from a study of cytomegalovirus exposure and HLA in healthy donors. Trimming left V 0 bases short and J 2 bases short, with 6 bases between. Germline V lookup: CDR1 SGHRS, CDR2 YFSETQ. This CDR3 contains 14 residues. Primers included in the PCR were 60 Vbeta and 13 Jbeta primers. Per the authors' pipeline: In a later analysis, of roughly 73 million unique beta chains, around 9.9 million appeared in at least two donors. Profiled with immunoSEQ multiplex PCR; TCRdb holds only in-frame clones, not every one. V, J and clone size are taken as reported in that table, and D and trimming were inferred from the DNA itself. The sample yields 150,000 or so clones, about 80% seen once.

The sample comprised PBMCs. This chain connects TRBV5-1 to TRBJ2-1; D not resolved. The TCR comes from a man aged 40-55 years in good health and CMV-seropositive. CDR3 loop: CASSLGDAYNEQFF. The DNA for the CDR3 is TGCGCCAGCAGCTTGGGAGATGCCTACAATGAGCAGTTCTTC.